What follows are 4 T cell receptor beta chains derived from one specimen sequenced in a study of blood T cell repertoires in COVID-19. Using immunoSEQ multiplex PCR, the repertoire was profiled, and TCRdb retains in-frame clones only, with some absent. The sample holds roughly 120,000 clones; around 83% are singletons and the top ten take around 3.5%. The sample consisted of peripheral blood. Every receptor here comes from a man aged 35-49 years with acute or convalescent COVID-19.

The J gene is TRBJ2-1, the V gene TRBV24-1; 14 positions agree with TRBD2. Per the germline V gene, CDR1 is KGHDR and CDR2 is SFDVKD. The CDR3 totals 18 residues. V lost 3 bases to trimming and J lost 2 bases; unmatched junction nucleotides: 5. This CDR3 reads CATSDRTSGGSTYNEQFF. The CDR3 region has the DNA TGTGCCACCAGTGATCGGACTAGCGGGGGGTCTACCTACAATGAGCAGTTCTTC.

The genes are TRBV2 and TRBJ2-1; 9 nucleotides agree with TRBD2. Germline V gene lookup returns CDR1 SNHLY and CDR2 FYNNEI. The CDR3 spans 17 residues. V lost 6 bases to trimming and J lost 6 bases; unmatched junction nucleotides: 15. CDR3 in DNA: TGTGCCAGCAGCCGAGGGCCGGCGGGGGGGCCTGTCAATGAGCAGTTCTTC. The encoded protein is CASSRGPAGGPVNEQFF.

In this sample, this clone turned up once. This chain connects TRBV24-1 to TRBJ1-1; D is possibly TRBD1 (6 bases). V was shortened by 7 bases and J by 6 bases, with 17 bases between the two germline ends. This CDR3 has 14 residues. Germline V gene data show CDR1 as KGHDR and CDR2 as SFDVKD. The CDR3 region is CATSSTGGAAEAFF. The DNA for the CDR3 is TGTGCCACCAGCTCGACGGGGGGGGCTGCTGAAGCTTTCTTT.

The table lists this clone with many counts. The V gene is TRBV30, the J gene TRBJ2-1; 14 bases agree with TRBD2. V dropped 3 bases and J dropped 6; count of bases not matched to a gene: 4. The V gene's germline CDR1 is GTSNPN and CDR2 SVGIG (reference sequence). CDR3 size: 15 residues. CDR3 nucleotides: TGTGCCTGGAGGGGACTAGCGGGGGCTACCAATGAGCAGTTCTTC. Protein product: CAWRGLAGATNEQFF.